This T cell receptor (beta chain) derives from a study of chemoradiotherapy in HPV16-positive cancers. Notes on the study in general: HPV-specific T cells were functionally defined from only a couple of HPV16-positive patients.

The V end was cut by 5 bases, the J end by 3 bases, with 14 bases between. CDR3 length: 15 amino acids. In germline, CDR1 is SGHVS, CDR2 FQNEAQ. TCRdb's table, derived via immunoSEQ multiplex PCR, lists solely in-frame clones and lacks some. The data contain 65,000 to 80,000 clones, 85% to 90% of them singletons. A single count supports this clone. As yet, its antigen is unknown. V usage is TRBV7-8 and J usage is TRBJ1-5, with D perhaps TRBD1 (5 bases). Specimen: blood, collected from a patient who underwent chemoradiotherapy. The clonotype originates from a human donor with HPV-associated anogenital cancer. The CDR3 spells CASSAGTGVNQPQHF. CDR3 DNA: TGTGCCAGCAGCGCAGGGACCGGGGTCAATCAGCCCCAGCATTTT.